Given below is one T cell receptor beta chain in context. This sample is part of a study of blood T cells in healthy people across ages. The V and J ends lost 3 bases and 10 bases respectively, with 19 bases between them. This CDR3 is 14 amino acids long. CDR1 is DFQATT, CDR2 SNEGSKA, per germline (reference sequence). Alongside a J-beta primer mix, a sample-barcoded 5' primer served in a second PCR lasting roughly 6 to 12 cycles. TCRdb re-derived calls from the 5' RACE reads in MiXCR, one entry per CDR3 protein. The sample lists about a million distinct CDR3 sequences, just over 50% occurring once. Sequenced sample: blood. The source is a woman aged 55-69 years in good health. The rearrangement uses TRBV20-1 and TRBJ2-1; D is possibly TRBD2 (5 bases). The CDR3 DNA reads as TGCAGTGCTAGCCCGAGAGGGAGAGCCTACGAGCAGTTCTTC. Amino acids: CSASPRGRAYEQFF.